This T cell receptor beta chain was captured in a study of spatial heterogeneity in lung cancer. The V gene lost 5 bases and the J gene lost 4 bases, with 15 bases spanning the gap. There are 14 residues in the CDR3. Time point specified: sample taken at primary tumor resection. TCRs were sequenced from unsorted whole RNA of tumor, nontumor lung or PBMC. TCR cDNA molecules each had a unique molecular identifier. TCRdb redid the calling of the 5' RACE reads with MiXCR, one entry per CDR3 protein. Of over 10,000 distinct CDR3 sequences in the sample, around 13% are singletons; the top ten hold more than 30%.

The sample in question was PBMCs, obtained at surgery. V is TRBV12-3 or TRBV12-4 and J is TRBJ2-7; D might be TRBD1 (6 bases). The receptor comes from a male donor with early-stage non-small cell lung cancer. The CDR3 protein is CASSKPQGTYEQYF. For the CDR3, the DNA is TGTGCCAGCAGTAAACCACAGGGAACGTACGAGCAGTACTTC.